This T cell receptor (beta chain) was captured in a study of long-term antiretroviral therapy in people with HIV. Points from the study as a whole: Documentation of ART adherence, viral resistance or therapy changes was absent.

As concerns this clone: As yet, its antigen is unknown.

Assay version v3.0 of immunoSEQ was used, and it was run at survey level. TCRdb's table, derived via immunoSEQ multiplex PCR, lists solely in-frame clones and lacks some. Of some 16,000 clones in the sample, 77% were seen once. Participants who had HIV were, without exception, treated in the United States. CDR1 is MGHDK, CDR2 SYGVNS, per germline. V gave up 10 bases and J gave up 2 bases, with 15 bases separating them. The CDR3 is 13 residues long. The chain carries TRBV25-1 and TRBJ2-7, with D possibly being TRBD2 (5 bases). Sequencing was performed on unsorted PBMCs, taken 2.1 years after starting antiretroviral therapy. This TCR was recovered from a middle-aged man with HIV. The CDR3 sequence is CATRREGTYEQYF. CDR3 DNA sequence: TGTGCCACGCGACGGGAAGGCACCTACGAGCAGTACTTC.